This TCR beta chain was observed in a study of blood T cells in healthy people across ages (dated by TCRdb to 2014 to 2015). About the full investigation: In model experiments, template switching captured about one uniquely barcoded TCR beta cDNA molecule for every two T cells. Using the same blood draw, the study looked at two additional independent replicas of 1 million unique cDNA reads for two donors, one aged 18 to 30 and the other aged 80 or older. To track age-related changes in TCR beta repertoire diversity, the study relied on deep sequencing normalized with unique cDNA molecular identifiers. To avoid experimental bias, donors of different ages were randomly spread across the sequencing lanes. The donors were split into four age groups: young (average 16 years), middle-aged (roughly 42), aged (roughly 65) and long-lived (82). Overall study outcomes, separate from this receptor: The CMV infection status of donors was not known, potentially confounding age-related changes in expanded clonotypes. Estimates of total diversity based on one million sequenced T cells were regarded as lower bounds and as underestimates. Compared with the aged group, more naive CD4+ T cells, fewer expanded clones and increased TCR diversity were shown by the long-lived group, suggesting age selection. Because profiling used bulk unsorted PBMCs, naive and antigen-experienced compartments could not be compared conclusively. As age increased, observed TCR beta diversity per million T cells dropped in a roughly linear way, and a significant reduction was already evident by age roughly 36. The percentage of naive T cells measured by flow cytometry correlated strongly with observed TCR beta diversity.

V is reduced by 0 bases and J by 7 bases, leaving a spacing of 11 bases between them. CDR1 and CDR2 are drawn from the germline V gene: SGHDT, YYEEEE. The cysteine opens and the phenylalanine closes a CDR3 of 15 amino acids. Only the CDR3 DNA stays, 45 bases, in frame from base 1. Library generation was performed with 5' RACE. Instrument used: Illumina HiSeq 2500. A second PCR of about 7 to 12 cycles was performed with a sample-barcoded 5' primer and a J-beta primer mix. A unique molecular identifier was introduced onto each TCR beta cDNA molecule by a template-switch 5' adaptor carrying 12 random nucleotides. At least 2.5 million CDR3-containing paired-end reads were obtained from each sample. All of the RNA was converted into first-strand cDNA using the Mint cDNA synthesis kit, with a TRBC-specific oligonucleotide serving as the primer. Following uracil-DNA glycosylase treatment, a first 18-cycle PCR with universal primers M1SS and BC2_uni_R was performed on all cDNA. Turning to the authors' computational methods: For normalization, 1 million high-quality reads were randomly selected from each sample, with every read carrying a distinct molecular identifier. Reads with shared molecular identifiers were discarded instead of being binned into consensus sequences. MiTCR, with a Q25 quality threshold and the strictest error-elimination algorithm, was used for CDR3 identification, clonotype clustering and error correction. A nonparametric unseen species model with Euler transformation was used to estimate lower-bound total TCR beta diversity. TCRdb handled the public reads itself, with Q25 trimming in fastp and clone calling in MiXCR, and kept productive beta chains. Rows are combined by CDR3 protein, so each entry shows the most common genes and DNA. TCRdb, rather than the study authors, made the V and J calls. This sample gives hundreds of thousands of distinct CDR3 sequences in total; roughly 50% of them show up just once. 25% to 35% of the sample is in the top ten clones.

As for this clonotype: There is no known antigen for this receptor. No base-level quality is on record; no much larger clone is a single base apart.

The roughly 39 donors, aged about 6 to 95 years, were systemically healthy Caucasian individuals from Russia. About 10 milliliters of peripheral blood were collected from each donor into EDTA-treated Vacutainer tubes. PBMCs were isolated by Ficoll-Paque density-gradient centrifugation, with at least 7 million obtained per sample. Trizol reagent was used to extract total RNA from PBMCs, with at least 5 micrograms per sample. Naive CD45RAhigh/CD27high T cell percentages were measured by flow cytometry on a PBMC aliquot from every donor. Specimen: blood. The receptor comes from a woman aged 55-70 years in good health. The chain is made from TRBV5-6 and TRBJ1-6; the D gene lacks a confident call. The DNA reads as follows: TGTGCCAGCAGCTTGGAGGGCAGAAGAAATTCACCCCTCCACTTT. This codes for CASSLEGRRNSPLHF.